Following are 16 T cell receptor beta chains from one sample sequenced in a study of T cell responses to AZD1222 COVID-19 vaccine. Some clones are missing from TCRdb's copy, which holds only in-frame ones; the method was immunoSEQ multiplex PCR. The profile shows some 120,000 clones, roughly 90% of them singletons. The source was peripheral blood, collected on day 0 of AZD1222 vaccination. These receptors were taken from an adult in good health.

V gene TRBV7-9 combines with J gene TRBJ2-1, with 12 bases identical to TRBD2. V dropped 6 bases and J dropped 5; count of bases not matched to a gene: 5. The V gene's germline CDR1 is SEHNR and CDR2 FQNEAQ (reference sequence). This CDR3 has 15 residues. CDR3 nucleotide sequence: TGTGCCAGCAGTCCTAGCGGGAGGGATGACAATGAGCAGTTCTTC. This gives the protein CASSPSGRDDNEQFF.

The rearrangement joins TRBV27 to TRBJ2-2; tentatively, D is TRBD1 (6 bases). Germline V CDR1 and CDR2: MNHEY, SMNVEV (reference sequence). The CDR3 covers 16 residues. V was cut by 1 base and J by 2 bases, with 11 bases left in between. Written as DNA, the CDR3 is TGTGCCAGCAGTTTATTTGGGGGCACAAACACCGGGGAGCTGTTTTTT. Amino acids: CASSLFGGTNTGELFF.

This sequence joins TRBV15 and TRBJ2-7, with TRBD2 matching over 8 bases. Germline V gene lookup returns CDR1 LNHNV and CDR2 YYDKDF (reference sequence). This CDR3 contains 15 residues. V lost 0 bases and J lost 4; bases outside the gene matches: 5. The CDR3 nucleotides read TGTGCCACCAGCAGAGATATGGCGGGAGGATACGAGCAGTACTTC. Its protein is CATSRDMAGGYEQYF.

This clone came up once. The chain carries TRBV7-8 and TRBJ1-2; D call uncertain. The CDR3 is 12 residues long. Deletions cut 0 bases from V and 8 bases from J, with 7 bases between. The germline gives CDR1 SGHVS, CDR2 FQNEAQ. The DNA for the CDR3 is TGTGCCAGCAGCTTAGCGCGATCGGGCTACACCTTC. Its protein product is CASSLARSGYTF.

This chain joins TRBV19 and TRBJ1-1, with D maybe TRBD1 (5 bases). The V and J ends lost 6 bases and 4 bases respectively, with 24 bases between them. The CDR3 runs to 17 residues. The germline V gene encodes CDR1 LNHDA and CDR2 SQIVND (reference sequence). Written as DNA, the CDR3 is TGTGCCAGTAGCCGGCGGGGGGACTTTCTGGATGGCACTGAAGCTTTCTTT. Its translation: CASSRRGDFLDGTEAFF.

The chain couples TRBV19 to TRBJ2-2, with 8 nucleotides matching TRBD2. Germline loops: CDR1 LNHDA, CDR2 SQIVND (reference sequence). This CDR3 region has 14 residues. The V segment lost 5 bases and the J segment 4 bases; nucleotides outside the gene matches: 3. The CDR3 region is CASSVSGGTGELFF. DNA for the CDR3: TGTGCCAGTAGTGTAAGCGGGGGCACCGGGGAGCTGTTTTTT.

The rearrangement uses TRBV7-9 and TRBJ2-1; no clear D. Germline V gene data show CDR1 as SEHNR and CDR2 as FQNEAQ (reference sequence). V was cut by 0 bases and J by 12 bases, with 6 bases left in between. The CDR3 runs to 11 residues. This CDR3 reads CASSLAPGQFF. The CDR3 DNA is TGTGCCAGCAGCTTAGCTCCAGGGCAGTTCTTC.

The chain recombines TRBV11-2 with TRBJ2-7, with D tentatively TRBD1 or TRBD2 (5 bases each). Trimming shortened V by 1 base and J by 6 bases, and 19 bases separated the two germline ends. Germline V gene lookup returns CDR1 SGHAT and CDR2 FQNNGV. The CDR3 totals 16 residues. For the CDR3, the DNA is TGTGCCAGCAGCTTAGGTGTCGGGACCGAAGGATCCGAGCAGTACTTC. As protein: CASSLGVGTEGSEQYF.

This chain joins TRBV4-1 and TRBJ2-7; D could derive from TRBD1 or TRBD2 (5 bases each). Trimming took 1 base from V and 10 from J, leaving 17 bases between them. Germline V gene data show CDR1 as MGHRA and CDR2 as YSYEKL. The CDR3 length is 14 residues. CDR3 in amino acids: CASSQARGSRPQYF. Written as DNA, the CDR3 is TGCGCCAGCAGCCAAGCGAGGGGAAGTAGGCCCCAGTACTTC.

The chain uses TRBV5-1 and TRBJ1-4; D not certain. V was cut by 3 bases and J by 3 bases, with 15 bases left in between. This CDR3 comprises 16 residues. CDR1 and CDR2 from the germline V gene are SGHRS and YFSETQ. CDR3 residues: CASSSGWGYANEKLFF. In nucleotides, the CDR3 is TGCGCCAGCAGCTCCGGGTGGGGTTATGCTAATGAAAAACTGTTTTTT.

The chain is built from TRBV5-4 and TRBJ1-1; no clear D gene. The CDR3 extends over 13 amino acids. From germline, CDR1 is SGHNT and CDR2 YYREEE (reference sequence). V was shortened by 0 bases and J by 3 bases, with 6 bases between the two germline ends. Here the CDR3 DNA reads TGTGCCAGCAGCTTGGAAAGCTACACTGAAGCTTTCTTT. This gives the protein CASSLESYTEAFF.

V usage is TRBV27 and J usage is TRBJ2-6, with 10 bases aligning to TRBD1. Unmatched junction bases numbered 9, after V lost 4 bases and J lost 0 bases. Germline assignment: CDR1 MNHEY and CDR2 SMNVEV (reference sequence). This CDR3 spans 19 amino acids. The DNA for the CDR3 is TGTGCCAGCAGTTCGAGGGACAGGGGAAGGTCCTCTGGGGCCAACGTCCTGACTTTC. Translation: CASSSRDRGRSSGANVLTF.

V is TRBV6-5 and J is TRBJ1-1, with D unresolved. Germline CDR1 reads MNHEY; CDR2 reads SVGAGI. V was clipped by 6 bases and J by 1 base, with 9 bases between them. The CDR3 runs 13 residues. Here the CDR3 reads CASSSTANTEAFF. Written as DNA, the CDR3 is TGTGCCAGCAGCTCGACGGCGAACACTGAAGCTTTCTTT.

This clone appeared a few times. The chain has TRBV11-2 and TRBJ2-1; 11 positions agree with TRBD2. Germline CDR1 reads SGHAT; CDR2 reads FQNNGV. Trimming at V came to 0 bases and at J to 13 bases, leaving 5 bases not matched to a gene. CDR3 length equals 14 residues. Here the CDR3 DNA reads TGTGCCAGCAGCTTAGATCCCGGACTAGCGGGCCAGTTCTTC. As protein: CASSLDPGLAGQFF.

In this sample, this clone turned up once. The chain joins TRBV11-2 to TRBJ2-4; weak D call: TRBD2 (6 bases). Per the germline V gene, CDR1 is SGHAT and CDR2 is FQNNGV. The CDR3 spans 15 residues. Trimming stripped 4 bases from V and 1 base from J, with 11 bases between. CDR3 protein: CASSSVRGAKNIQYF. DNA for the CDR3: TGTGCCAGCAGCTCGGTACGGGGGGCCAAAAACATTCAGTACTTC.

In this sample, this clone turned up a few times. The V call is TRBV2, the J call TRBJ2-1, with 7 bases identical to TRBD2. The trim removed 4 bases at V and 0 bases at J, leaving 6 bases unmatched. The CDR3 contains 16 residues. The germline gives CDR1 SNHLY, CDR2 FYNNEI. CDR3 sequence: CASSGSSGSSYNEQFF. CDR3 coding DNA: TGTGCCAGCAGTGGGTCTAGCGGTAGCTCCTACAATGAGCAGTTCTTC.